The 5 T cell receptor beta chains reported below all come from one sample, sequenced in a study of blood T cell repertoires in COVID-19. The assay was immunoSEQ multiplex PCR, and TCRdb's table has in-frame clones only and misses some. The table shows a few hundred thousand clones, with about 90% occurring only once. Sequencing was done on a sample of PBMCs or T cells enriched from blood (not recorded which). The source is a woman between 25 and 40 years old who had recovered from COVID-19.

The rearrangement joins TRBV19 to TRBJ1-5; weak D call: TRBD1 (6 bases). Trimming took off 9 bases at V and 7 bases at J, with 16 bases between the two ends. Per germline, CDR1 LNHDA and CDR2 SQIVND (reference sequence). The length of the CDR3 is 13 residues. Written as DNA, the CDR3 is TGTGCCAGCCGGCAAGTGGGGGCGCAGCCCCAGCATTTT. Translated: CASRQVGAQPQHF.

The chain joins TRBV7-9 to TRBJ1-4, with a weak D call TRBD1 (6 bases). The germline V and J ends were trimmed by 5 bases and 7 bases, with 20 bases remaining between them. Per germline, CDR1 SEHNR and CDR2 FQNEAQ (reference sequence). The length of the CDR3 is 16 residues. This CDR3 reads CASSHPWGHQVEKLFF. CDR3 nucleotides: TGTGCCAGCAGCCACCCTTGGGGACATCAGGTTGAAAAACTGTTTTTT.

The gene calls are TRBV4-1 and TRBJ2-7, with a tentative D call TRBD2 (5 bases). Germline-derived CDR1 and CDR2 are MGHRA and YSYEKL. CDR3 length: 14 amino acids. V gave up 0 bases and J gave up 3 bases, with 9 bases separating them. This CDR3 is CASSQDGSFYEQYF. The CDR3 DNA sequence: TGCGCCAGCAGCCAAGATGGGAGCTTCTACGAGCAGTACTTC.

V gene TRBV4-1 combines with J gene TRBJ1-5, with TRBD1 matching over 9 bases. J was trimmed by 5 bases and V by 2 bases; bases with no gene match: 10. Germline V CDR1 and CDR2: MGHRA, YSYEKL. The CDR3 contains 17 residues. The CDR3 bases are TGCGCCAGCAGCCAACCGACAGGGGGGCGACGCCATCAGCCCCAGCATTTT. Translated, it gives CASSQPTGGRRHQPQHF.

The rearrangement joins TRBV2 to TRBJ2-2; 9 nucleotides line up with TRBD2. V lost 6 bases and J lost 3; bases outside the gene matches: 8. The CDR3 is 16 residues long. Germline-derived CDR1 and CDR2 are SNHLY and FYNNEI. CDR3 in DNA: TGTGCCAGCAGCTATAGCGGGGGACCCTACACCGGGGAGCTGTTTTTT. Translating it yields CASSYSGGPYTGELFF.